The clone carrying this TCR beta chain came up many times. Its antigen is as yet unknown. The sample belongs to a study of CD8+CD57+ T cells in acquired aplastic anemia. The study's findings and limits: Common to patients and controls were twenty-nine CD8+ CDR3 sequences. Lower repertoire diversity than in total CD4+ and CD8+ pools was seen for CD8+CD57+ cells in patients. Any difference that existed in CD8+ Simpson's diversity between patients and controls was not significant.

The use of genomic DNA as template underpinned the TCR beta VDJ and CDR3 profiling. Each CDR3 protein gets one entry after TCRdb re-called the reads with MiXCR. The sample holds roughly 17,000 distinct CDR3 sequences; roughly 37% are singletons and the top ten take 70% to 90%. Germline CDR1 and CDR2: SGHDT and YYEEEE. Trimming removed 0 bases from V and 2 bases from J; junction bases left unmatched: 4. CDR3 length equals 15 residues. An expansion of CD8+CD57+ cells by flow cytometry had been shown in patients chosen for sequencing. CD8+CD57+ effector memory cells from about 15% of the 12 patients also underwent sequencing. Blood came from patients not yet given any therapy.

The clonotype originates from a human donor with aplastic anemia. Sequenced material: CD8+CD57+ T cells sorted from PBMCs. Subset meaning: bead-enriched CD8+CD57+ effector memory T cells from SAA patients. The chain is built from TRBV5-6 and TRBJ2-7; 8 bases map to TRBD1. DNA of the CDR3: TGTGCCAGCAGCTTGGGACAGGGGTTGGCCTACGAGCAGTACTTC. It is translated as CASSLGQGLAYEQYF.